The TCR beta chain described here comes from a study of T cell responses to AZD1222 COVID-19 vaccine. Broader study findings: Spike-specific TCR breadth and depth both grew after two AZD1222 doses. Distributed over spike, vaccine-associated CD4 TCRs predominated at 160-218 and 743-854.

This CDR3 comprises 16 residues. Note on this clone: Its specificity is unknown.

Profiling relied on immunoSEQ multiplex PCR, and the TCRdb table lists in-frame clones only, not all of them. This table holds tens of thousands of clones, around nine tenths found once. The chain couples TRBV12-2 to TRBJ1-4; the table names TRBD1, a call not compared with the DNA. TRBV12-2 is an annotated pseudogene. The clonotype originates from an adult in good health. Source: peripheral blood, taken on day 0 of AZD1222 vaccination. For the CDR3, the DNA is TGTGCAAGTCGCTTAGCGCTACAGGGGGCTAGAGAAAAACTGTTTTTT. The encoded protein is CASRLALQGAREKLFF.